Listed here is a single TCR beta chain. Its antigen is undetermined. Autoimmune disease history or systemic immunosuppression led to patients being barred. Here immunoSEQ multiplex PCR was the method, and the copy in TCRdb shows in-frame clones only, minus some. The repertoire includes roughly 57,000 clones, 65% to 90% of them detected once, and around 2.4% sits in the top ten. V was cut by 7 bases and J by 3 bases, with 28 bases left in between. CDR1 is LNHDA, CDR2 SQIVND, per germline (reference sequence). The CDR3 has 18 amino acids. The record originates from a study of OX40 agonist ivuxolimab in advanced cancers. The overall study: Patients in dose escalation had liver, melanoma, kidney or head and neck cancers. Study conclusions and caveats: Certain nonresponding patients likewise had low normalized T-cell clonal expansion.

The chain employs TRBV19 and TRBJ2-7; perhaps D is TRBD1 or TRBD2 (5 bases each). This material consisted of CD4+ or CD8+ T cells sorted from blood, taken in a trial of the OX40 agonist ivuxolimab. The receptor comes from an adult with an advanced solid tumor such as melanoma, head and neck, liver or kidney cancer. Here the CDR3 DNA reads TGTGCCAGTAATGGGGGTGGCTTTAGGGGACCGGATTACTACGAGCAGTACTTC. This codes for CASNGGGFRGPDYYEQYF.